This is a list of T cell receptor beta chains from one sample in a study of Ad26.COV2.S vaccination and SARS-CoV-2 variants. Assay used: immunoSEQ multiplex PCR; TCRdb lists only in-frame clones, some missing. Of 320,000 or so clones in the sample, roughly nine tenths were seen once. The starting material was peripheral blood, obtained in a trial of Ad26.COV2.S vaccine versus placebo. These receptors were obtained from a person between 18 and 60 years old who received the Ad26.COV2.S COVID-19 vaccine or a placebo. CDR3s include the opening cysteine and the closing phenylalanine or tryptophan. A D gene is named only where the DNA matches it firmly. Clone size is given for some rows only: seen once, a few or many times, or a class if the clone is expanded.

TRBJ1-1	TRBD1	NA	TRBV7-2	CASSPGQGNMEAFF	TGTGCCAGCAGCCCTGGACAGGGGAATATGGAAGCTTTCTTT
TRBJ2-5	NA	NA	TRBV5-4	CASRPAGAAQETQYF	TGTGCCAGCAGACCGGCCGGTGCGGCCCAAGAGACCCAGTACTTC
TRBJ2-6	NA	NA	TRBV18	CASSPPGSGANVLTF	TGTGCCAGCTCACCCCCTGGCTCTGGGGCCAACGTCCTGACTTTC
TRBJ1-2	NA	NA	TRBV9	CASSVWSGPYLYGYTF	TGTGCCAGCAGCGTTTGGAGTGGACCTTATCTTTATGGCTACACCTTC
TRBJ1-2	NA	NA	TRBV3-1/TRBV3-2	CASSHQTAPSGYTF	TGTGCCAGCAGCCACCAGACGGCCCCGAGTGGCTACACCTTC
TRBJ1-1	NA	NA	TRBV19	CASSMVLGVSTEAFF	TGTGCCAGTAGTATGGTTCTGGGGGTCTCCACTGAAGCTTTCTTT
TRBJ2-2	TRBD1	NA	TRBV24-1	CATSDLQTGRAGELFF	TGTGCCACCAGTGATTTGCAGACAGGGCGCGCCGGGGAGCTGTTTTTT
TRBJ2-1	TRBD2	once	TRBV7-6	CASSFSSGGAYNEQFF	TGTGCCAGCAGCTTTTCTAGCGGGGGGGCCTACAATGAGCAGTTCTTC
TRBJ1-1	NA	NA	TRBV5-5	CASSLTGSAEAFF	TGTGCCAGCAGTTTAACAGGGAGCGCTGAAGCTTTCTTT
TRBJ1-2	NA	few	TRBV6-5	CASSYTTNSLYGYTF	TGTGCCAGCAGTTACACCACGAACAGCCTCTATGGCTACACCTTC
TRBJ1-1	NA	NA	TRBV7-6	CASSLAIQGSEAFF	TGTGCCAGCAGCTTAGCCATCCAGGGATCTGAAGCTTTCTTT
TRBJ2-1	TRBD1	NA	TRBV6-2/TRBV6-3	CASSYLSGQGYEQFF	TGTGCCAGCAGTTACCTATCCGGACAGGGCTATGAGCAGTTCTTC
TRBJ1-2	TRBD1	NA	TRBV4-3	CASSQAGTGELGYGYTF	TGCGCCAGCAGCCAAGCGGGGACAGGGGAGTTAGGCTATGGCTACACCTTC
TRBJ2-7	NA	NA	TRBV5-6	CASSPWTVYEQYF	TGTGCCAGCAGCCCGTGGACAGTTTACGAGCAGTACTTC
TRBJ1-6	NA	NA	TRBV5-1	CASSPRGGVDSPLHF	TGCGCCAGCAGCCCGAGGGGTGGGGTGGATTCACCCCTCCACTTT
TRBJ1-2	NA	NA	TRBV7-9	CASSWDSGGFGYTF	TGTGCCAGCAGCTGGGACTCCGGCGGGTTTGGCTACACCTTC
TRBJ1-3	NA	once	TRBV21-1	CASSNRDTSGNTIYF	TGTGCCAGCAGCAACCGGGACACCTCTGGAAACACCATATATTTT
TRBJ2-1	TRBD1	once	TRBV5-1	CASSLGQGAGNEQFF	TGCGCCAGCAGCTTGGGACAGGGGGCTGGAAATGAGCAGTTCTTC
TRBJ2-3	NA	NA	TRBV19	CASSSVWGATDTQYF	TGTGCCAGTAGTTCGGTTTGGGGGGCGACAGATACGCAGTATTTT
TRBJ2-5	NA	NA	TRBV7-2	CASSLAYTETQYF	TGTGCCAGCAGCTTAGCTTACACGGAGACCCAGTACTTC
TRBJ1-4	NA	NA	TRBV9	CASSPSVNGGQLFF	TGTGCCAGCAGCCCGAGTGTTAACGGCGGGCAACTGTTTTTT
TRBJ1-2	NA	once	TRBV19	CASSIWREYGYTF	TGTGCCAGTAGTATATGGAGGGAGTATGGCTACACCTTC